This passage covers 8 T cell receptor beta chains from one sample sequenced in a study of identical twins. TCRdb reprocessed the 5' RACE reads via MiXCR and lists one record per CDR3 protein. The sample has roughly 700,000 distinct CDR3 sequences, 8.5% to 9.5% seen once. The same data also contributed to another study, on yellow fever vaccine responses in identical twins.

The specimen sequenced was PBMCs. These TCRs come from a woman under 30 in good health.

This clonotype was found a few times. This rearrangement joins TRBV12-3 or TRBV12-4 to TRBJ1-5; D possibly corresponds to TRBD1 (6 bases). V lost 5 bases and J 7 bases, leaving 12 bases between the germline ends. The CDR3 consists of 13 residues. Here the CDR3 reads CASSEQGNQPQHF. CDR3 coding DNA: TGTGCCAGCAGTGAACAGGGAAACCAGCCCCAGCATTTT.

The chain couples TRBV3-1 to TRBJ2-3; no clear D. The germline V and J ends were trimmed by 8 bases and 0 bases, with 12 bases remaining between them. This CDR3 is 14 amino acids long. From germline, CDR1 is LGHDT and CDR2 YNNKEL (reference sequence). CDR3 nucleotide sequence: TGTGCCAGCTCAAGGGCCCTCAGCACAGATACGCAGTATTTT. It codes for CASSRALSTDTQYF.

This clonotype was picked up a small number of times. The gene calls are TRBV20-1 and TRBJ2-3; D may be TRBD2 (5 bases). V shed 6 bases and J shed 4 bases, with 17 bases lying between them. This CDR3 has 14 amino acids. Germline CDR1 and CDR2: DFQATT and SNEGSKA (reference sequence). CDR3 protein: CSAGSDSKPDTQYF. In DNA, the CDR3 is TGCAGTGCCGGGTCGGACTCGAAACCAGATACGCAGTATTTT.

The table lists this clonotype with a few counts. J is TRBJ2-3 and V is TRBV7-9, with 7 bases identical to TRBD1. The ends lost 5 bases at V and 2 bases at J; junction bases unmatched: 10. This CDR3 spans 16 amino acids. Germline V CDR1 and CDR2: SEHNR, FQNEAQ (reference sequence). The CDR3 DNA is TGTGCCAGCAGCCCCTATAGTGGGACAGCCACAGATACGCAGTATTTT. This gives the protein CASSPYSGTATDTQYF.

The chain joins TRBV7-2 to TRBJ2-1, with D possibly matching TRBD2 (6 bases). V dropped 5 bases and J dropped 0 bases, with 14 bases sitting between them. Germline CDR1 is SGHTA and CDR2 is FQGNSA. The CDR3 has 16 residues. The CDR3 is CASSPMAGRSYNEQFF. CDR3 coding DNA: TGTGCCAGCAGCCCGATGGCGGGACGCTCCTACAATGAGCAGTTCTTC.

This clonotype turned up a few times. This chain joins TRBV20-1 and TRBJ2-5, with a possible D match to TRBD1 (6 bases). Germline-derived CDR1 and CDR2 are DFQATT and SNEGSKA (reference sequence). CDR3 length: 15 amino acids. Trimming pared 0 bases from V and 2 bases from J, leaving 13 bases between. CDR3 in amino acids: CSARDPRQGQETQYF. The CDR3 DNA is TGCAGTGCTAGAGATCCCCGGCAGGGGCAAGAGACCCAGTACTTC.

This clonotype was found many times. V is TRBV29-1 and J is TRBJ2-1; 11 bases are shared with TRBD1. The CDR3 contains 16 residues. J was trimmed by 3 bases and V by 4 bases; bases with no gene match: 8. Germline V lookup: CDR1 SQVTM, CDR2 ANQGSEA. The CDR3: CSVVAGGTGGYNEQFF. The DNA for the CDR3 is TGCAGCGTTGTCGCAGGGGGGACAGGGGGCTACAATGAGCAGTTCTTC.

This clonotype came up many times. The chain links TRBV12-3 or TRBV12-4 to TRBJ1-2; TRBD1 matches 11 bases. Trimming took 0 bases from V and 4 from J; bases not matched to a gene: 4. The CDR3 loop spans 16 amino acids. Here the CDR3 DNA reads TGTGCCAGCAGTTTAGCGGGACAGGGGGTTATCTATGGCTACACCTTC. The encoded protein is CASSLAGQGVIYGYTF.